This T cell receptor (beta chain) was recovered during a study of cytomegalovirus exposure and HLA in healthy donors. Findings of the study overall: The authors assumed roughly uniform sequencing depth across donors for presence/absence analyses. Accurate HLA-A and HLA-B prediction from TCR beta sequences was reported for most subjects. In a later analysis, HLA-C alleles had the fewest associated TCRs, DRB1 alleles the most.

The trim removed 2 bases at V and 10 bases at J, leaving 22 bases unmatched. The CDR3 has 20 amino acids. Germline loops: CDR1 SGHVS, CDR2 FQNEAQ. 60 Vbeta and 13 Jbeta primers were used in PCR. The method was immunoSEQ multiplex PCR; TCRdb's version includes in-frame clones alone and lacks a portion of them. Of 150,000 or so clones in the sample, around 81% were seen once. Concerning this clone itself: Its antigen is currently unknown.

Sequencing used PBMCs. The chain combines TRBV7-8 with TRBJ2-1; 11 nucleotides line up with TRBD2. The clonotype comes from a middle-aged woman in good health and CMV-seropositive. The DNA of the CDR3 is TGTGCCAGCAGCTTACTGGGACAGGGAGTAGCGGGAGGGCCGATTAAAGAGCAGTTCTTC. Translated: CASSLLGQGVAGGPIKEQFF.